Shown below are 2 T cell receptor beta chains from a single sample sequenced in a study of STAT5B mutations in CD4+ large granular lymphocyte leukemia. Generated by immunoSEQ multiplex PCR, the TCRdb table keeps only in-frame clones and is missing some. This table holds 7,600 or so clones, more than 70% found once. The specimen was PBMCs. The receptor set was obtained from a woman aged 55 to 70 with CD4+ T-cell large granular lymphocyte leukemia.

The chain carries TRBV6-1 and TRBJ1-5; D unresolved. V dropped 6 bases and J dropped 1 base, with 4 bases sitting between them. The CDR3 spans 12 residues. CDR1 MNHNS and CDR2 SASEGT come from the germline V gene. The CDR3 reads CASRPSNQPQHF. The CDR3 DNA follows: TGTGCCAGCAGGCCGAGCAATCAGCCCCAGCATTTT.

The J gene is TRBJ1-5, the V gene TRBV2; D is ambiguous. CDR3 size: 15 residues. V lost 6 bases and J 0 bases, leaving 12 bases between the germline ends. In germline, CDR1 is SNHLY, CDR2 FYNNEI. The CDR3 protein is CASSRYGYSNQPQHF. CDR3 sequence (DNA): TGTGCCAGCAGCCGCTACGGGTATAGCAATCAGCCCCAGCATTTT. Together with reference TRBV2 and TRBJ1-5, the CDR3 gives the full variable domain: EPEVTQTPSHQVTQMGQEVILRCVPISNHLYFYWYRQILGQKVEFLVSFYNNEISEKSEIFDDQFSVERPDGSNFTLKIRSTKLEDSAMYFCASSRYGYSNQPQHFGDGTRLSIL.